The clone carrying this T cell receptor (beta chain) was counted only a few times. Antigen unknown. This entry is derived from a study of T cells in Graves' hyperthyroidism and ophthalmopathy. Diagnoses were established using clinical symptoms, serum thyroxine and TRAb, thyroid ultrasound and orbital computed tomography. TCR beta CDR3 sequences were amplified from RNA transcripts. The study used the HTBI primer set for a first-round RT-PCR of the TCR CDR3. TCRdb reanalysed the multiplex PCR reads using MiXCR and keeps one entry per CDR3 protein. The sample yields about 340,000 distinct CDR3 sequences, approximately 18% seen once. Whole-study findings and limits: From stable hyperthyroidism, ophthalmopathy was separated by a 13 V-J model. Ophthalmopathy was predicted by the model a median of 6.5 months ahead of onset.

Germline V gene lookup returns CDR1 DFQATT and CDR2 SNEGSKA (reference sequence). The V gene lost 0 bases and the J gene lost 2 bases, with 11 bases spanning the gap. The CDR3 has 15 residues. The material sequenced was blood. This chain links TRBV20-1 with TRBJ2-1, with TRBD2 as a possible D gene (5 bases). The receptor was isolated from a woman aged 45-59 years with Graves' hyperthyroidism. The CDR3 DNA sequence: TGCAGTGCTAGAGATATGAGCGGAACCTACAATGAGCAGTTCTTC. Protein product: CSARDMSGTYNEQFF.